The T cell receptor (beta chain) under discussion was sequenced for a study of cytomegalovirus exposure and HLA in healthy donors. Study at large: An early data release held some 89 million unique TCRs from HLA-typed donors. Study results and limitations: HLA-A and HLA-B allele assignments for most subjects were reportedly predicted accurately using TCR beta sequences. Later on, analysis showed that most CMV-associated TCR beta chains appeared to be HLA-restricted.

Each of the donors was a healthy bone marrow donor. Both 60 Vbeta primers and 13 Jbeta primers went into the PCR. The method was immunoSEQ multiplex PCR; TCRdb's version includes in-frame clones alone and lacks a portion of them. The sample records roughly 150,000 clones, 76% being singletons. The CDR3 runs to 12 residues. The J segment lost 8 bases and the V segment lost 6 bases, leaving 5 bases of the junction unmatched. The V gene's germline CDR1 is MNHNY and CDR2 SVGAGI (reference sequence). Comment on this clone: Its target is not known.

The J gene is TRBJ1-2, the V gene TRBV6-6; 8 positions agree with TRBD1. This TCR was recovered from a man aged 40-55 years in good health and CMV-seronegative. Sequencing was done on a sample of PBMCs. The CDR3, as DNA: TGTGCCAGCAGCCTACAGGGGGGAGGCTACACCTTC. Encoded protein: CASSLQGGGYTF.